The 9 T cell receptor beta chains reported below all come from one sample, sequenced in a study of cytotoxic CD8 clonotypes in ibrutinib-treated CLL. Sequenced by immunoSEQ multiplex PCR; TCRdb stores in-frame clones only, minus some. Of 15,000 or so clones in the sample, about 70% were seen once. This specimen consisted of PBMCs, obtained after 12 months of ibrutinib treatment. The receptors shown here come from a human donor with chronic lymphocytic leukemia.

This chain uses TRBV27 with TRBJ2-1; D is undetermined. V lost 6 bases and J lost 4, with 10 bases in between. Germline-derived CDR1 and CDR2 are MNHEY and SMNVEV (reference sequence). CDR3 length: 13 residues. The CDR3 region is CASSRTEYNEQFF. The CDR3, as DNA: TGTGCCAGCAGCAGGACGGAATACAATGAGCAGTTCTTC.

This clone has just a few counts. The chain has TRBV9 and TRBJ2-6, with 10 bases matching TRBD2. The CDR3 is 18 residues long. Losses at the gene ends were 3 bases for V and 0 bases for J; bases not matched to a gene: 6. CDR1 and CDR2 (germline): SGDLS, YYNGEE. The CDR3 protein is CASSASLAGNSGANVLTF. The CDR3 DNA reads TGTGCCAGCAGCGCATCACTAGCGGGGAACTCTGGGGCCAACGTCCTGACTTTC.

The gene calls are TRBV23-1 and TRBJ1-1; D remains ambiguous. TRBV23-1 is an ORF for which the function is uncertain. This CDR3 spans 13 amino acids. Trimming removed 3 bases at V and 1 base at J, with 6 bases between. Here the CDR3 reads CASSHSWNTEAFF. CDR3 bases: TGCGCCAGCAGTCACTCCTGGAACACTGAAGCTTTCTTT.

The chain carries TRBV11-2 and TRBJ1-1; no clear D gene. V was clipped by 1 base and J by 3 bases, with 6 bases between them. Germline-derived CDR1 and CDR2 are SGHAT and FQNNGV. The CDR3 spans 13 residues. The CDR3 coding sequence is TGTGCCAGCAGCTTAGTGAGGGACACTGAAGCTTTCTTT. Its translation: CASSLVRDTEAFF.

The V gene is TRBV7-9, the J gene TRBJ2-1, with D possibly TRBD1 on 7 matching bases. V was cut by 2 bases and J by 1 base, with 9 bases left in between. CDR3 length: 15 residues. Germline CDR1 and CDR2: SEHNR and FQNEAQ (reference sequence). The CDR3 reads CASSLQGGSYNEQFF. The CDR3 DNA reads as TGTGCCAGCAGCTTACAGGGGGGATCCTACAATGAGCAGTTCTTC.

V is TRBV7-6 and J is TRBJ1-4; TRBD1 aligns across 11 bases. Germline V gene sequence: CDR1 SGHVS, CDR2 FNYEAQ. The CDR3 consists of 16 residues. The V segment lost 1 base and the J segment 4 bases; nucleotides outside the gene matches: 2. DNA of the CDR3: TGTGCCAGCAGCTTAGGGACAGGGGGCTTTAATGAAAAACTGTTTTTT. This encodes CASSLGTGGFNEKLFF.

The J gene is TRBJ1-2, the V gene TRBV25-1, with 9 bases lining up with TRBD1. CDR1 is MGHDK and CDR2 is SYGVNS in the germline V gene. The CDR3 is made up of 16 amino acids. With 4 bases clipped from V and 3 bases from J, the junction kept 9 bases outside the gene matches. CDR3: CASSGPTGGNDYGYTF. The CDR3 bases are TGTGCCAGCAGTGGACCAACAGGGGGCAACGACTATGGCTACACCTTC.

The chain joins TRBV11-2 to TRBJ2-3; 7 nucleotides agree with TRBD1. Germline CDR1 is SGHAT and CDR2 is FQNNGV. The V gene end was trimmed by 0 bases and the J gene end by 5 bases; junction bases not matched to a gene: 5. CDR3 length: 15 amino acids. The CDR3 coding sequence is TGTGCCAGCAGCTTAGAATCGACAGGGAGAGATACGCAGTATTTT. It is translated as CASSLESTGRDTQYF.

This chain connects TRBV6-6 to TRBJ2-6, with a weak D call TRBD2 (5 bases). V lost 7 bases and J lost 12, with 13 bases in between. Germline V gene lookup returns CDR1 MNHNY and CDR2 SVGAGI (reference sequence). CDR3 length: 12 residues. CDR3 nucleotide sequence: TGTGCCAGCAACGCGAACGAGGGCGTCCTGACTTTC. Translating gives CASNANEGVLTF.